This TCR beta chain was found in a study of human T cells and chemical hapten exposure. Study in general: Weekly diphenylcyclopropenone doses were given to patients' scalps across the roughly 25-week study. Mostly female, the patients presented with alopecia areata, totalis or universalis.

MiXCR, applied by TCRdb to the RACE reads, yields one record per CDR3 protein. The repertoire holds a few hundred thousand distinct CDR3 sequences, with roughly 8% as singletons. Time point specified: pre-sensitization, week 0. Treatment of the sample: therapeutic diphenylcyclopropenone sensitization with weekly scalp DPC. Blood collection took place prior to placing each patch test. The CDR3 totals 15 residues. CDR1 is SGHRS, CDR2 YFSETQ, per germline. V shed 3 bases and J 4 bases; nucleotides not matched to a gene: 5. This clonotype turned up a few times. The sequence was collected from a man younger than 35 with alopecia areata. Some clones in this sample may be carry-over from other donors' samples. The sample here was whole blood, taken in connection with sensitization to the hapten diphenylcyclopropenone (DPC). The chain recombines TRBV5-1 with TRBJ2-1, with 9 bases fitting TRBD2. Written as DNA, the CDR3 is TGCGCCAGCAGCTCCATAGCGGGGGAGTACAATGAGCAGTTCTTC. Its translation is CASSSIAGEYNEQFF. Complete variable domain (other parts from reference TRBV5-1 and TRBJ2-1): KAGVTQTPRYLIKTRGQQVTLSCSPISGHRSVSWYQQTPGQGLQFLFEYFSETQRNKGNFPGRFSGRQFSNSRSEMNVSTLELGDSALYLCASSSIAGEYNEQFFGPGTRLTVL.